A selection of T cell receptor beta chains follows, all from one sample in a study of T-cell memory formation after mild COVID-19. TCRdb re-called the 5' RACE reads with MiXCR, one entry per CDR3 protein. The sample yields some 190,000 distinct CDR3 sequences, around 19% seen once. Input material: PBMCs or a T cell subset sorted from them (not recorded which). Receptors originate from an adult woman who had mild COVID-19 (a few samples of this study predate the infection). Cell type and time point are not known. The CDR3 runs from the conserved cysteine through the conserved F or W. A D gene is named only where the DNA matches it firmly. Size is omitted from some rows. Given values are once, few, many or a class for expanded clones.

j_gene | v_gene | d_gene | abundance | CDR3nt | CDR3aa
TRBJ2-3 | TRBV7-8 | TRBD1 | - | TGTGCCAGCAGCTTATCTCGGACAGGGGGCGCGATAGATACGCAGTATTTT | CASSLSRTGGAIDTQYF
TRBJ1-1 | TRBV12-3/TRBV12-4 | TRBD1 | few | TGTGCCAGCAGTTCCCGGGACAGGGGGCGGATGAACACTGAAGCTTTCTTT | CASSSRDRGRMNTEAFF
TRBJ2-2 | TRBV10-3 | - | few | TGTGCCATCAGTGAAAGAAGGCTCTACACCGGGGAGCTGTTTTTT | CAISERRLYTGELFF
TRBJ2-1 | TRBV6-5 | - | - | TGTGCCAGCAGTTACGAGACAGGCACCTACAATGAGCAGTTCTTC | CASSYETGTYNEQFF
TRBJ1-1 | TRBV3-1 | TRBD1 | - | TGTGCCAGCAGCCCATCGGACAGGGGGTTCACTGAAGCTTTCTTT | CASSPSDRGFTEAFF
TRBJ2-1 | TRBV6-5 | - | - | TGTGCCAGCAGTTACTTAGAAAGAAATGAGCAGTTCTTC | CASSYLERNEQFF
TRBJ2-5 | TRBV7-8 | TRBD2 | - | TGTGCCAGCAGCTTAGCTCCTAGCGGGGGGGCCGTCGAGACCCAGTACTTC | CASSLAPSGGAVETQYF
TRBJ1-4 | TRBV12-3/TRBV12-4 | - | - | TGTGCCAGCCGAGGGCCGAGAGGGGGTAATGAAAAACTGTTTTTT | CASRGPRGGNEKLFF
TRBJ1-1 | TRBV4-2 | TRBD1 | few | TGTGCCAGCAGCCCGATGACAGGGGGCACTGAAGCTTTCTTT | CASSPMTGGTEAFF
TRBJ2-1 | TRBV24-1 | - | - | TGTGCCACCAGTGACACCAGGACGAGCCAGGCGGGCGATGAGCAGTTCTTC | CATSDTRTSQAGDEQFF
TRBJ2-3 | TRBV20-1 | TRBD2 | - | TGCAGTGCTAGGGGCCTCCTCACTAGCGGGAGAAGAACAGATACGCAGTATTTT | CSARGLLTSGRRTDTQYF
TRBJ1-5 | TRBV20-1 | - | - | TGCAGTGCTAGGAACAGGGTAGTCAATCAGCCCCAGCATTTT | CSARNRVVNQPQHF
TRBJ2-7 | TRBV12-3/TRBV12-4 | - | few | TGTGCCAGCAGTTTCTCTTCAGGTTACGAGCAGTACTTC | CASSFSSGYEQYF
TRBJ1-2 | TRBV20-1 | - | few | TGCAGTGGGCGAGGCAGTATCCTCTATGGCTACACCTTC | CSGRGSILYGYTF
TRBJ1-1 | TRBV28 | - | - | TGTGCCACAAAACTCCACAGCACTGAAGCTTTCTTT | CATKLHSTEAFF
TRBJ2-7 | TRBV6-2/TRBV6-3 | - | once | TGTGCCAGCACCGAGGGTAGGCCTAACTACGAGCAGTACTTC | CASTEGRPNYEQYF
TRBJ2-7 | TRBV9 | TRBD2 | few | TGTGCCAGCAGCGCTCGGGGGGGTGGCTCCTACGAGCAGTACTTC | CASSARGGGSYEQYF
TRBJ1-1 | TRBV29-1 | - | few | TGCAGCGTGACCCCGGGACAAGAGAACACTGAAGCTTTCTTT | CSVTPGQENTEAFF
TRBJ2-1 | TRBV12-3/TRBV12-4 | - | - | TGTGCCAGCTTGGGGCAGGATTACAATGAGCAGTTCTTC | CASLGQDYNEQFF
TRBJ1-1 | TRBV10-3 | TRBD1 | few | TGTGCCATAAACCCACAGGGGGCGAGTACTGAAGCTTTCTTT | CAINPQGASTEAFF
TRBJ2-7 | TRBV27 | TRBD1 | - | TGTGCCAGCATCCCGGGACAGGGTAATTACGAGCAGTACTTC | CASIPGQGNYEQYF